This paragraph covers one T cell receptor beta chain sequence. Only in-frame clones appear in the TCRdb table, and some are missing; sequencing was by immunoSEQ multiplex PCR. The sample has approximately 77,000 clones; approximately 85% are singletons. The CDR3 extends over 12 amino acids. With V trimmed by 6 bases and J by 7 bases, 2 bases remained unmatched. CDR1 is KGHSH and CDR2 is LQKENI in the germline V gene. These data come from a study of OX40 agonist ivuxolimab in advanced cancers. The source material was CD4+ or CD8+ T cells sorted from blood, sampled in a trial of the OX40 agonist ivuxolimab. The genes are TRBV18 and TRBJ2-7, with 11 bases aligning to TRBD1. The sequence was obtained from an adult with an advanced solid tumor such as melanoma, head and neck, liver or kidney cancer. In nucleotides, the CDR3 is TGTGCCAGCTCGGGACAGGGGGAAGAGCAGTACTTC. Amino acid sequence: CASSGQGEEQYF. The complete variable domain, with remaining parts taken from reference TRBV18 and TRBJ2-7, reads NAGVMQNPRHLVRRRGQEARLRCSPMKGHSHVYWYRQLPEEGLKFMVYLQKENIIDESGMPKERFSAEFPKEGPSILRIQQVVRGDSAAYFCASSGQGEEQYFGPGTRLTVT.